The rows below give T cell receptor beta chains drawn from one sample of a study of blood T cell repertoires in COVID-19. The assay was immunoSEQ multiplex PCR, and TCRdb's table has in-frame clones only and misses some. The sample has 50,000 or so clones; just over 85% are singletons. Sequencing was performed on peripheral blood. Receptor source: a human donor in a cohort sampled during active COVID-19. The CDR3 runs from the conserved cysteine through the conserved F or W.

cdr3_length j_call v_call cdr3_aa
14 TRBJ1-2 TRBV5-6 CASSFLGTDYGYTF
14 TRBJ1-4 TRBV28 CASSSAQGGEKLFF
14 TRBJ1-2 TRBV11-2 CASSLGTATYGYTF
11 TRBJ2-2 TRBV20-1 CSARAGVGVFF
17 TRBJ2-5 TRBV2 CASSPGTSGAYQETQYF
17 TRBJ2-6 TRBV7-3 CASSSQMPGTGANVLTF
13 TRBJ2-1 TRBV18 CASSQTAYNEQFF
15 TRBJ2-5 TRBV7-2 CASSLGWGLGETQYF
13 TRBJ1-5 TRBV12-3/TRBV12-4 CASSQGVNQPQHF
15 TRBJ2-5 TRBV19 CATASGGALRETQYF
14 TRBJ1-1 TRBV6-5 CASRNIQGNTEAFF
15 TRBJ2-5 TRBV5-1 CASSFQAGVQETQYF
14 TRBJ2-4 TRBV20-1 CSASSPLAKNIQYF
13 TRBJ1-6 TRBV19 CASSTGQGSPLHF
16 TRBJ1-2 TRBV5-1 CASSLAYTGLNYGYTF
18 TRBJ2-6 TRBV7-9 CASSRYFGTGSGANVLTF
16 TRBJ2-4 TRBV29-1 CSVERGRDGAKNIQYF
13 TRBJ2-7 TRBV14 CASSRDRVHEQYF